The sequence of this T cell receptor (beta chain) was determined in a study of blood T cells in healthy people across ages. General study results and limits: No one knew whether donors had CMV, which possibly confounded expanded clonotype changes.

This clonotype was found a few times. The antigen is undetermined. It was with a sample-barcoded 5' primer and a J-beta primer mix that a second PCR of about 6 to 11 cycles was run. TCRdb re-called the 5' RACE reads with MiXCR, one entry per CDR3 protein. The sample yields nearly 1 million distinct CDR3 sequences, roughly 51% seen once. Germline CDR1 is SQVTM and CDR2 is ANQGSEA. CDR3 length: 13 amino acids. V was trimmed by 6 bases and J by 2 bases, leaving 14 bases between them. Specimen: blood. The chain employs TRBV29-1 and TRBJ2-7, with D perhaps given as TRBD1 or TRBD2 (5 bases each). The sequence came from a woman aged 60-75 years in good health. CDR3 region: CSVVRDGTYEQYF. CDR3 nucleotide sequence: TGCAGCGTCGTCCGGGACGGTACCTACGAGCAGTACTTC.